This passage covers 9 T cell receptor beta chains from one sample sequenced in a study of T-cell reconstitution after alpha-beta-depleted transplantation in children. Preparation of the TCRbeta library was carried out with unique molecular identifiers. TCRdb re-derived calls from the PCR reads in MiXCR, one entry per CDR3 protein. The profile shows 130,000 to 150,000 distinct CDR3 sequences, 8.8% of them singletons. Sequenced here: PBMCs, mostly from graft donor cells, sampled 180 days after TCRalphabeta/CD19-depleted stem cell transplant. These receptors all stem from a female patient aged 2 to 10 who had a stem cell transplant for congenital amegakaryocytic thrombocytopenia, so the T cells may come from the graft donor.

In its sample, this clonotype was seen many times. The chain uses TRBV4-1 and TRBJ2-1; 8 positions match TRBD1. Germline CDR1 MGHRA, CDR2 YSYEKL. This CDR3 is built from 18 residues. V shed 6 bases and J 4 bases; nucleotides not matched to a gene: 17. The CDR3 spells CASRQRLILDRDYNEQFF. The DNA for the CDR3 is TGCGCCAGCAGGCAGAGGTTAATACTGGACAGGGATTACAATGAGCAGTTCTTC.

This clonotype was recorded at least ten times. The chain is built from TRBV3-1 and TRBJ1-4; a possible D gene is TRBD1 (5 bases). The V end was cut by 4 bases, the J end by 12 bases, with 21 bases between. CDR3 length equals 15 residues. CDR1 is LGHDT and CDR2 is YNNKEL in the germline V gene (reference sequence). The CDR3 DNA follows: TGTGCCAGCAGCCTCCTCGGCAGGGCAATGTGGGAACTGTTTTTT. Residues: CASSLLGRAMWELFF.

This clonotype was detected only a few times. Possible read error: a much larger clone is one base away. This chain uses TRBV29-1 with TRBJ2-6, with 10 bases fitting TRBD1. The CDR3 extends over 16 amino acids. The V gene's germline CDR1 is SQVTM and CDR2 ANQGSEA. The CDR3: CSVIGQGEPGANGLTF. The CDR3 DNA sequence: TGCAGCGTCATCGGACAGGGGGAACCTGGGGCCAACGGCCTGACTTTC.

The table lists this clonotype with many counts. The V and J genes are TRBV4-1 and TRBJ2-1; D may be TRBD1 (5 bases). Germline loops: CDR1 MGHRA, CDR2 YSYEKL. The CDR3 has 16 amino acids. Trimming removed 0 bases from V and 7 bases from J, with 16 bases in between. In DNA form, the CDR3 reads TGCGCCAGCAGCCAAGAGTCGCTTCAGGGTTGGAATGAGCAGTTCTTC. It translates to CASSQESLQGWNEQFF.

This clonotype was detected ten times or more. The V gene is TRBV12-3 or TRBV12-4, the J gene TRBJ2-1; TRBD2 is a possible D gene (6 bases). V shed 1 base and J shed 8 bases, with 12 bases lying between them. This CDR3 has 14 residues. In nucleotides, the CDR3 is TGTGCCAGCAGTTTAGACGGGAGAGGCGATGAGCAGTTCTTC. Its translation is CASSLDGRGDEQFF.

This clonotype has a count of ten or more. J is TRBJ2-7 and V is TRBV21-1; TRBD1 reflects the table's D call only, with no check against the DNA. TRBV21-1 is termed a pseudogene. CDR3 length: 15 amino acids. CDR3 bases: TGTGCCAGCAGCAAACGGGCAGGGGACTCCTACGAGCAGTACTTC. This codes for CASSKRAGDSYEQYF.

As regards this clonotype: A clone one base away is much larger, so this may be a read error. This chain uses TRBV5-1 with TRBJ2-1; D call uncertain. The V gene's germline CDR1 is SGHRS and CDR2 YFSETQ. V was trimmed by 0 bases and J by 9 bases, leaving 7 bases between them. This CDR3 is built from 12 residues. The CDR3 DNA is TGCGCCAGCAGCTTGGGGGAAAGTGAGCAGTTCTTC. Translated: CASSLGESEQFF.

This chain uses TRBV28 with TRBJ2-5; the D gene is possibly TRBD2 (5 bases). The germline gives CDR1 MDHEN, CDR2 SYDVKM. V lost 0 bases to trimming and J lost 2 bases, with 10 bases between them. The CDR3 loop spans 15 amino acids. The CDR3 coding sequence is TGTGCCAGCAGTTTATGGGGAGAACTTCAAGAGACCCAGTACTTC. Residues: CASSLWGELQETQYF.

This clonotype showed up just a few times. The chain joins TRBV5-5 to TRBJ1-5, with D maybe TRBD1 (6 bases). V dropped 1 base and J dropped 4 bases, with 15 bases sitting between them. The germline V gene has CDR1 SGHKS and CDR2 YYEKEE (reference sequence). This CDR3 spans 16 amino acids. The CDR3 DNA sequence: TGTGCCAGCAGCTTGCAGGGGCCATTGGGGAATCAGCCCCAGCATTTT. This translates into CASSLQGPLGNQPQHF.